The rows below give T cell receptor beta chains drawn from one sample of a study of T cell responses to AZD1222 COVID-19 vaccine. TCRdb keeps only in-frame clones here, not all; method: immunoSEQ multiplex PCR. Of about 56,000 clones listed, approximately 83% are singletons. This specimen was peripheral blood, taken on day 0 of AZD1222 vaccination. All receptors come from an adult in good health. CDR3s include the opening cysteine and the closing phenylalanine or tryptophan. A D gene is named only where the DNA matches it firmly. Size is stated for part of the rows, as once, few or many counts, or as a class when the clone is expanded.

>NA|TRBJ1-1|TRBV19|NA
CASSIAETARTEAFF
TGTGCCAGTAGTATAGCCGAGACAGCTCGCACTGAAGCTTTCTTT
>TRBD2|TRBJ2-3|TRBV24-1|NA
CATSEAGPKAAQYF
TGTGCCACCAGTGAAGCGGGGCCCAAGGCGGCGCAGTATTTT
>NA|TRBJ1-1|TRBV5-1|NA
CASSLNPGTEAFF
TGCGCCAGCAGCTTGAATCCAGGCACTGAAGCTTTCTTT
>NA|TRBJ1-2|TRBV5-1|NA
CASSSTRRGYGYTF
TGCGCCAGCAGCTCAACCCGACGGGGCTATGGCTACACCTTC
>NA|TRBJ2-1|TRBV19|few
CASSWAGYNEQFF
TGTGCCAGTAGTTGGGCGGGCTACAATGAGCAGTTCTTC
>TRBD1|TRBJ2-1|TRBV19|NA
CASSIDQGVAYNEQFF
TGTGCCAGTAGTATAGATCAGGGGGTAGCTTACAATGAGCAGTTCTTC
>TRBD1|TRBJ1-3|TRBV6-1|NA
CASSVDRASSGNTIYF
TGTGCCAGCAGTGTGGACAGGGCCTCCTCTGGAAACACCATATATTTT
>NA|TRBJ1-2|TRBV15|NA
CATSRERGSYGYTF
TGTGCCACCAGCAGAGAGAGGGGAAGCTATGGCTACACCTTC
>TRBD1|TRBJ1-1|TRBV28|NA
CASSRTGSMTEAFF
TGTGCCAGCAGCCGGACAGGGAGTATGACTGAAGCTTTCTTT
>NA|TRBJ2-2|TRBV7-9|NA
CASSFSGTRGTGELFF
TGTGCCAGCAGTTTTTCTGGGACGCGCGGGACCGGGGAGCTGTTTTTT
>NA|TRBJ1-1|TRBV5-1|few
CASSLGAATMNTEAFF
TGCGCCAGCAGCTTGGGGGCGGCGACAATGAACACTGAAGCTTTCTTT
>TRBD1|TRBJ2-7|TRBV24-1|NA
CATSDPGQGGLRQYF
TGTGCCACCAGTGATCCGGGACAGGGGGGCCTTCGGCAGTACTTC
>NA|TRBJ1-6|TRBV7-2|NA
CASSLQQSSYNSPLHF
TGTGCCAGCAGCTTACAGCAGTCCTCCTATAATTCACCCCTCCACTTT
>NA|TRBJ2-1|TRBV28|NA
CASSLGYFILYNEQFF
TGTGCCAGCAGTTTAGGTTATTTCATTTTGTACAATGAGCAGTTCTTC
>TRBD1|TRBJ1-2|TRBV9|NA
CASSVTGVYGYTF
TGTGCCAGCAGCGTAACAGGGGTCTATGGCTACACCTTC
>NA|TRBJ1-5|TRBV6-1|few
CASSEDGQVTQPQHF
TGTGCCAGCAGTGAAGATGGGCAGGTAACTCAGCCCCAGCATTTT
>NA|TRBJ1-2|TRBV5-4|NA
CASSLAGEYYGYTF
TGTGCCAGCAGCTTGGCTGGGGAATACTATGGCTACACCTTC
>NA|TRBJ1-1|TRBV5-1|NA
CASSITGNTEAFF
TGCGCCAGCAGCATTACAGGGAACACTGAAGCTTTCTTT
>NA|TRBJ1-5|TRBV24-1|NA
CATSDFGYQPQHF
TGTGCCACCAGTGATTTCGGTTATCAGCCCCAGCATTTT
>NA|TRBJ1-1|TRBV3-1/TRBV3-2|NA
CASSQGGRTEAFF
TGTGCCAGCAGCCAAGGCGGGCGGACTGAAGCTTTCTTT
>NA|TRBJ2-7|TRBV7-9|NA
CAIAKTTYEQYF
TGTGCCATAGCGAAGACGACCTACGAGCAGTACTTC
>TRBD1|TRBJ2-5|TRBV6-1|NA
CASSDEGQVVETQYF
TGTGCCAGCAGTGACGAGGGACAGGTGGTGGAGACCCAGTACTTC
>TRBD1|TRBJ2-7|TRBV28|NA
CASSLDRGLYEQYF
TGTGCCAGCAGTTTGGACAGGGGGCTGTACGAGCAGTACTTC
>NA|TRBJ1-1|TRBV11-2|NA
CASSLGWDTEAFF
TGTGCCAGCAGCCTGGGGTGGGACACTGAAGCTTTCTTT
>NA|TRBJ1-2|TRBV11-2|once
CASSRLARGIIGYTF
TGTGCCAGCAGCCGTCTAGCCAGGGGAATTATTGGCTACACCTTC
>NA|TRBJ1-1|TRBV4-2|NA
CASSQDGRELTEAFF
TGTGCCAGCAGCCAAGATGGCAGGGAACTGACTGAAGCTTTCTTT
>NA|TRBJ2-5|TRBV7-3|NA
CASSARGIFGETQYF
TGTGCCAGCAGCGCAAGGGGCATATTCGGGGAGACCCAGTACTTC
>NA|TRBJ1-6|TRBV7-8|NA
CASSSRGERNSPLHF
TGTGCCAGCAGCTCCAGGGGAGAAAGAAATTCACCCCTCCACTTT
>TRBD1|TRBJ1-2|TRBV5-5|NA
CASSRQLGQGQAGYTF
TGTGCCAGCAGCCGCCAACTCGGACAGGGACAGGCTGGCTACACCTTC
>NA|TRBJ2-7|TRBV2|NA
CANRDTAYEQYF
TGTGCCAACCGGGACACCGCCTACGAGCAGTACTTC
>NA|TRBJ2-2|TRBV18|NA
CASSQGTGELFF
TGTGCCAGCTCACAGGGGACCGGGGAGCTGTTTTTT
>TRBD1|TRBJ1-1|TRBV19|NA
CASSPMGQGGTEAFF
TGTGCCAGTAGTCCGATGGGACAGGGAGGGACTGAAGCTTTCTTT
>TRBD1|TRBJ1-6|TRBV28|NA
CATRLDRANSPLHF
TGTGCCACCCGGTTGGACAGGGCTAATTCACCCCTCCACTTT
>NA|TRBJ1-6|TRBV27|NA
CATSPGSEPIYPYNSPLHF
TGTGCCACCTCCCCAGGAAGCGAGCCTATATATCCATATAATTCACCCCTCCACTTT
>NA|TRBJ1-4|TRBV2|NA
CASSEGHSRNEKLFF
TGTGCCAGCAGTGAAGGTCACAGCAGGAATGAAAAACTGTTTTTT
>TRBD1|TRBJ1-5|TRBV28|NA
CASSLTGDNQPQHF
TGTGCCAGCAGTCTGACAGGGGATAATCAGCCCCAGCATTTT
>TRBD1|TRBJ1-1|TRBV29-1|NA
CSVAGGGTLEAFF
TGCAGCGTTGCAGGGGGGGGGACGCTCGAAGCTTTCTTT
>NA|TRBJ1-6|TRBV4-1|NA
CASSQEGQVYNSPLHF
TGCGCCAGCAGCCAAGAAGGACAAGTTTATAATTCACCCCTCCACTTT
>NA|TRBJ1-2|TRBV2|once
CASSESFDYGYTF
TGTGCCAGCAGTGAGTCCTTTGACTATGGCTACACTTTC
>NA|TRBJ1-6|TRBV5-6|NA
CASSSLGVTYNSPLHF
TGTGCCAGCAGCTCACTCGGGGTTACGTATAATTCACCCCTCCACTTT
>TRBD2|TRBJ2-1|TRBV11-2|once
CASRTSGGNEQFF
TGTGCCAGCCGGACTAGCGGGGGCAATGAGCAGTTCTTC
>NA|TRBJ2-3|TRBV7-9|NA
CASSYTDTQYF
TGTGCCAGCAGCTACACAGATACGCAGTATTTT
>TRBD1|TRBJ1-2|TRBV2|NA
CASSELQGHGYTF
TGTGCCAGCAGTGAATTACAGGGGCATGGCTACACCTTC
>NA|TRBJ2-1|TRBV11-2|NA
CASSLDQRDITSSYNEQFF
TGTGCCAGCAGCTTAGATCAGAGGGACATCACGAGCTCCTACAATGAGCAGTTCTTC
>NA|TRBJ2-7|TRBV24-1|NA
CATSDLWLMEGNAYEQYF
TGTGCCACCAGTGATTTGTGGCTGATGGAGGGAAACGCCTACGAGCAGTACTTC
>TRBD1|TRBJ1-3|TRBV24-1|NA
CATSDGTVSGNTIYF
TGTGCCACCAGTGACGGGACAGTCTCTGGAAACACCATATATTTT
>NA|TRBJ1-2|TRBV12-3/TRBV12-4|NA
CASSFSNYGYTF
TGTGCCAGCAGTTTCTCTAACTATGGCTACACCTTC
>NA|TRBJ1-1|TRBV7-8|NA
CASSIGGNTEAFF
TGTGCCAGCAGCATCGGGGGAAACACTGAAGCTTTCTTT
>NA|TRBJ2-3|TRBV5-4|NA
CASSLEGDGTDTQYF
TGTGCCAGCAGCTTGGAGGGCGATGGCACAGATACGCAGTATTTT
>NA|TRBJ1-2|TRBV10-1|NA
CASDRFKVEGGYTF
TGCGCCAGCGACCGCTTCAAGGTCGAGGGGGGCTACACCTTC
>NA|TRBJ2-7|TRBV6-5|NA
CASSPGLLGEQYF
TGTGCCAGCAGTCCCGGACTCCTTGGCGAGCAGTACTTC
>NA|TRBJ1-4|TRBV3-1/TRBV3-2|NA
CASSQRGGAVMGNEKLFF
TGTGCCAGCAGCCAACGAGGTGGTGCGGTGATGGGAAATGAAAAACTGTTTTTT